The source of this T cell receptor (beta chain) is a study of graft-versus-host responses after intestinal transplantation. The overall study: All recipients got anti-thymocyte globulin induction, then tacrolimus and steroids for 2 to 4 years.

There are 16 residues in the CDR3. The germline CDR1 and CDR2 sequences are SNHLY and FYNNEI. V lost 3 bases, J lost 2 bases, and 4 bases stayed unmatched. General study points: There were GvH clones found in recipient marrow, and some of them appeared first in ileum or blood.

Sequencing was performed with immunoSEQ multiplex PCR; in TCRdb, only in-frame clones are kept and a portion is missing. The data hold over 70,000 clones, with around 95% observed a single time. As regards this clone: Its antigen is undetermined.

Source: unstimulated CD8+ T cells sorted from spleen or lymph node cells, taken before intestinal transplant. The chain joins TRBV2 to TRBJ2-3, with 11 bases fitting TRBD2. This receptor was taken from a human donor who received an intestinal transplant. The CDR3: CASSDLAGGHTDTQYF. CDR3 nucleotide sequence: TGTGCCAGCAGTGACCTAGCGGGAGGCCACACAGATACGCAGTATTTT.